This T cell receptor (beta chain) is from a study of blood T cells in healthy people across ages. Study outcomes and limitations: In older individuals, TCR beta diversity per million T cells was lower, falling roughly linearly with age.

Germline-derived CDR1 and CDR2 are DFQATT and SNEGSKA (reference sequence). Trimming took 6 bases from V and 7 from J; bases not matched to a gene: 21. The CDR3 covers 17 residues. Points on this clonotype: Its antigen remains unidentified.

Next came a second PCR, run for roughly 6 to 11 cycles, which used a sample-barcoded 5' primer along with a J-beta primer mix. TCRdb recomputed calls from the 5' RACE reads with MiXCR, one row per CDR3 protein. The table lists about 1.6 million distinct CDR3 sequences, 30% to 40% of them singletons. The TCR originated in a woman in her thirties in good health. The chain couples TRBV20-1 to TRBJ2-7, with 10 bases lining up with TRBD2. What was sequenced was blood. CDR3 nucleotide sequence: TGCAGTGCCGAGGCTAGCGGGAGTTCTGGACCTCTACGGGAGCAGTACTTC. Protein sequence: CSAEASGSSGPLREQYF.